The entry that follows covers one T cell receptor beta chain sequence. Its antigen is undetermined. Sequencing used immunoSEQ multiplex PCR; TCRdb keeps in-frame clones, though not all of them. This sample has tens of thousands of clones; around nine tenths occur once, and the top ten carry approximately 0.34%. The CDR3 is made up of 16 amino acids. The V segment lost 5 bases and the J segment 3 bases; nucleotides outside the gene matches: 7. In germline, CDR1 is SQVTM, CDR2 ANQGSEA. The sample is drawn from a study of graft-versus-host responses after intestinal transplantation. This chain joins TRBV29-1 and TRBJ2-3, with 14 bases aligning to TRBD2. This specimen consisted of unstimulated CD4+ T cells sorted from spleen or lymph node cells, obtained before intestinal transplant. This TCR was sampled from a human donor who received an intestinal transplant. CDR3 sequence reads: CSVTGLAGGGTDTQYF. Here the CDR3 DNA reads TGCAGCGTTACCGGACTAGCGGGAGGAGGTACAGATACGCAGTATTTT.